This is a list of T cell receptor beta chains from one sample in a study of blood T cell repertoires in COVID-19. Method: immunoSEQ multiplex PCR; TCRdb's copy keeps in-frame clones and lacks some. The top ten hold about 3% of the sample, which has around 100,000 clones, approximately 86% seen once. The specimen sequenced was peripheral blood. Every receptor here comes from a human donor in a cohort sampled during active COVID-19. Each CDR3 is given with its conserved first and last residue. Fields, in order: CDR3 protein, CDR3 DNA, J gene, D gene, V gene, clone size. The D gene is left open where the match is weak. The size entry is marked missing in some rows and otherwise reads once, few, many or a size class.

CDR3: CASSLPRTGENHNEQFF
DNA: TGTGCCAGCAGTTTACCACGAACAGGGGAGAACCACAATGAGCAGTTCTTC
J: TRBJ2-1
D: TRBD1
V: TRBV28
size: once

CDR3: CASRVAGTGFRRRSYEQYF
DNA: TGTGCCAGCAGAGTAGCGGGGACAGGGTTTAGGCGCCGCTCCTACGAGCAGTACTTC
J: TRBJ2-7
D: NA
V: TRBV27
size: NA

CDR3: CSVEWGRDTEAFF
DNA: TGCAGCGTTGAGTGGGGGCGTGACACTGAAGCTTTCTTT
J: TRBJ1-1
D: NA
V: TRBV29-1
size: NA

CDR3: CATIANTEAFF
DNA: TGTGCCACTATAGCGAACACTGAAGCTTTCTTT
J: TRBJ1-1
D: NA
V: TRBV6-5
size: once

CDR3: CASSSSGVSETQYF
DNA: TGCGCCAGCAGCTCGAGCGGGGTGAGCGAGACCCAGTACTTC
J: TRBJ2-5
D: TRBD2
V: TRBV5-1
size: NA

CDR3: CASSEGDPGDSPLHF
DNA: TGTGCCAGCAGTGAGGGAGACCCAGGAGATTCACCCCTCCACTTT
J: TRBJ1-6
D: NA
V: TRBV6-4
size: NA

CDR3: CASSLPGVGNTIYF
DNA: TGCGCCAGCAGCTTGCCAGGGGTTGGAAACACCATATATTTT
J: TRBJ1-3
D: NA
V: TRBV5-1
size: NA

CDR3: CASSYSGTGSYEQYF
DNA: TGTGCCAGCAGCTACTCCGGGACAGGCTCCTACGAGCAGTACTTC
J: TRBJ2-7
D: TRBD1
V: TRBV9
size: NA

CDR3: CSVGQGNQPQHF
DNA: TGCAGCGTGGGACAGGGTAATCAGCCCCAGCATTTT
J: TRBJ1-5
D: TRBD1
V: TRBV29-1
size: NA

CDR3: CASSFVRTNVLTF
DNA: TGTGCCAGCAGTTTCGTCAGGACCAACGTCCTGACTTTC
J: TRBJ2-6
D: NA
V: TRBV28
size: NA

CDR3: CASSTRGNTGELFF
DNA: TGTGCCAGTAGTACTCGAGGGAACACCGGGGAGCTGTTTTTT
J: TRBJ2-2
D: NA
V: TRBV19
size: NA

CDR3: CASTSTAYNEQFF
DNA: TGTGCCAGCACCTCGACAGCCTACAATGAGCAGTTCTTC
J: TRBJ2-1
D: NA
V: TRBV7-2
size: NA

CDR3: CASSEPRTGQETQYF
DNA: TGTGCCAGCAGTGAACCCAGGACAGGCCAAGAGACCCAGTACTTC
J: TRBJ2-5
D: TRBD1
V: TRBV6-1
size: NA

CDR3: CASSQGPGLAPYEQYF
DNA: TGCGCCAGCAGTCAAGGGCCGGGACTGGCCCCCTACGAGCAGTACTTC
J: TRBJ2-7
D: NA
V: TRBV10-1
size: NA

CDR3: CASSLGVGENTEAFF
DNA: TGTGCCAGCAGCTTGGGCGTCGGGGAGAACACTGAAGCTTTCTTT
J: TRBJ1-1
D: NA
V: TRBV5-4
size: NA

CDR3: CASTLDGGGRNYGYTF
DNA: TGTGCCAGCACCCTTGACGGGGGGGGCCGTAACTATGGCTACACCTTC
J: TRBJ1-2
D: NA
V: TRBV7-2
size: NA

CDR3: CASDPTGTHTDTQYF
DNA: TGTGCCAGCGATCCCACAGGGACCCACACAGATACGCAGTATTTT
J: TRBJ2-3
D: NA
V: TRBV9
size: NA

CDR3: CASSEYGTYNEQFF
DNA: TGTGCCAGCAGTGAATACGGTACCTACAATGAGCAGTTCTTC
J: TRBJ2-1
D: NA
V: TRBV27
size: many